These 2 T cell receptor beta chains came from one sample sequenced in a study of T cell responses to AZD1222 COVID-19 vaccine. Measured with immunoSEQ multiplex PCR; TCRdb has only the in-frame clones, and not every one. The table records 100,000 or so clones, about 88% of them present only once. Sequenced material: peripheral blood, taken 28 days after the second AZD1222 dose. All receptors come from an adult who received the AZD1222 COVID-19 vaccine.

The J gene is TRBJ2-1, the V gene TRBV7-9, with 8 nucleotides matching TRBD1. Germline V gene sequence: CDR1 SEHNR, CDR2 FQNEAQ (reference sequence). CDR3 length equals 15 residues. Unmatched junction bases numbered 7, after V lost 5 bases and J lost 4 bases. CDR3 bases: TGTGCCAGCAGCGGACAGGGAAACAGGTACAATGAGCAGTTCTTC. This codes for CASSGQGNRYNEQFF. The full variable domain, in which reference TRBV7-9 and TRBJ2-1 provide the parts outside the CDR3, is DTGVSQNPRHKITKRGQNVTFRCDPISEHNRLYWYRQTLGQGPEFLTYFQNEAQLEKSRLLSDRFSAERPKGSFSTLEIQRTEQGDSAMYLCASSGQGNRYNEQFFGPGTRLTVL.

The V and J genes are TRBV6-5 and TRBJ1-2; D is unclear. Germline V gene lookup returns CDR1 MNHEY and CDR2 SVGAGI. CDR3 length equals 13 residues. Deletions cut 6 bases from V and 4 bases from J, with 12 bases between. CDR3 in DNA: TGTGCCAGCAGGCCCCGGGGAGCCTATGGCTACACCTTC. It translates to CASRPRGAYGYTF.